This TCR beta chain was captured by sequencing in a study of monozygotic twins with inflammatory bowel disease. Regarding the study as a whole: IBD patients shared fewer clonotypes with other individuals than healthy twins, especially patients with disease activity signs.

A note on this clonotype: Its matching antigen is unknown.

The CDR3 loop spans 15 amino acids. Per the germline V gene, CDR1 is SEHNR and CDR2 is FQNEAQ (reference sequence). TCRdb reanalyzed the 5' RACE reads, giving one entry per CDR3 protein sequence and no DNA. The sample holds 110,000 to 150,000 distinct CDR3 sequences. The chain couples TRBV7-9 to TRBJ2-1. This TCR was recovered from a human donor with ulcerative colitis or Crohn's disease, or a healthy co-twin of an affected twin (not recorded which). Material for sequencing was blood. CDR3 loop: CASSQLGPPSNEQFF.